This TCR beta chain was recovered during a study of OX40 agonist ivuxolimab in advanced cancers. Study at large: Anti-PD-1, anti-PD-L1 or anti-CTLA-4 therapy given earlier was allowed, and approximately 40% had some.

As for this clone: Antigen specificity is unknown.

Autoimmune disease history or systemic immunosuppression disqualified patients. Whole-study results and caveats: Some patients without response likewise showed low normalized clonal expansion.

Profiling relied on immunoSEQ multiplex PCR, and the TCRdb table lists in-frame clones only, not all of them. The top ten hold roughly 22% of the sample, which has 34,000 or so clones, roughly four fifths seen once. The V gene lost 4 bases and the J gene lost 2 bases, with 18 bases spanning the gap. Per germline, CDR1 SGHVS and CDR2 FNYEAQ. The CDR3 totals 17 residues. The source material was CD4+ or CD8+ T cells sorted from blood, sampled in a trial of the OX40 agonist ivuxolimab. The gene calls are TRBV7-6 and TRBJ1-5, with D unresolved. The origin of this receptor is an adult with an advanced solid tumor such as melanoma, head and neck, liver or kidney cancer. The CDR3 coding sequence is TGTGCCAGCAGCTCCCTGTCCCCGCGAAAGGGCAATCAGCCCCAGCATTTT. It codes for CASSSLSPRKGNQPQHF.